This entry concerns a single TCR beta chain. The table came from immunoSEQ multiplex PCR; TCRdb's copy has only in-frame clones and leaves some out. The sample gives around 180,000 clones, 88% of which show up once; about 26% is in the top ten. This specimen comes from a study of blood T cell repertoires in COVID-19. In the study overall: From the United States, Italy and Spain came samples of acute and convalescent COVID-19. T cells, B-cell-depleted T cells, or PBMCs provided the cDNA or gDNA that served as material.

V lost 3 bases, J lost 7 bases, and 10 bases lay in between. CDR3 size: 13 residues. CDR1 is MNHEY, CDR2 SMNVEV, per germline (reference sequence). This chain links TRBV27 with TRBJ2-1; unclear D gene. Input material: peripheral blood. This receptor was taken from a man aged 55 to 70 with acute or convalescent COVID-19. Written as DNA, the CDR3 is TGTGCCAGCAGTTTTGAACTTTTAAATGAGCAGTTCTTC. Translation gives CASSFELLNEQFF.